Below are 25 T cell receptor beta chains sequenced from a single sample in a study of blood T cell repertoires in COVID-19. The protocol was immunoSEQ multiplex PCR, while the TCRdb copy is restricted to in-frame clones and leaves out a portion. The sample consists of some 220,000 clones, approximately 80% of them appearing once. The sample was peripheral blood. These receptor sequences come from a man in his forties or fifties with active or convalescent COVID-19.

This clone showed up just a few times. The chain joins TRBV5-6 to TRBJ1-4, with TRBD1 matching 7 bases. Germline CDR1 reads SGHDT; CDR2 reads YYEEEE. CDR3 length equals 14 residues. V lost 3 bases and J lost 3; bases outside the gene matches: 2. CDR3 bases: TGTGCCAGCAGCTCGGGACAGCCTAATGAAAAACTGTTTTTT. Translation: CASSSGQPNEKLFF.

The chain is built from TRBV4-1 and TRBJ1-5; 10 nucleotides line up with TRBD1. Germline values: CDR1 MGHRA, CDR2 YSYEKL. The CDR3 sequence is 15 residues long. Losses at the gene ends were 1 base for V and 7 bases for J; bases not matched to a gene: 4. The CDR3 region is CASSQATDRGQPQHF. The CDR3 nucleotides are TGCGCCAGCAGCCAAGCGACGGACAGGGGGCAGCCCCAGCATTTT.

On this clone: Other DNA sequences in the same sample also yield this CDR3. The J gene is TRBJ1-1, the V gene TRBV18; 9 nucleotides align to TRBD1. Germline CDR1 reads KGHSH; CDR2 reads LQKENI. This CDR3 has 14 residues. Germline trimming cut 3 bases from V and 2 bases from J; bases unmatched to any gene: 1. The CDR3 bases are TGTGCCAGCTCACCGACAGGGGGAAACACTGAAGCTTTCTTT. As protein: CASSPTGGNTEAFF. The variable domain in full, completed from reference TRBV18 and TRBJ1-1, reads NAGVMQNPRHLVRRRGQEARLRCSPMKGHSHVYWYRQLPEEGLKFMVYLQKENIIDESGMPKERFSAEFPKEGPSILRIQQVVRGDSAAYFCASSPTGGNTEAFFGQGTRLTVV.

CDR3 coding DNA: TGTGCTAGTGGTTCCGGACTGACACGGAGGGGCCAAGAGACCCAGTACTTC. It specifies CASGSGLTRRGQETQYF. The rearrangement links TRBV12-5 to TRBJ2-5, with D perhaps TRBD2 (6 bases). This CDR3 is built from 17 residues. V was pared by 4 bases and J by 1 base, with 19 bases between. Germline V CDR1 and CDR2: LGHNT, FRNRAP.

J is TRBJ1-4 and V is TRBV4-1, with D unresolved. Germline-derived CDR1 and CDR2 are MGHRA and YSYEKL. The CDR3 covers 14 residues. Trimming left V 1 base short and J 8 bases short, with 11 bases between. CDR3 in amino acids: CASSQVSAVEKLFF. CDR3 DNA: TGCGCCAGCAGCCAAGTTTCCGCGGTAGAAAAACTGTTTTTT.

The genes are TRBV2 and TRBJ1-5; possibly TRBD1 for D (5 bases). The V gene lost 6 bases and the J gene lost 3 bases, with 6 bases spanning the gap. Germline V gives CDR1 SNHLY, CDR2 FYNNEI. This CDR3 has 12 residues. CDR3 sequence: CASRDINQPQHF. The CDR3 region has the DNA TGTGCCAGCAGGGACATCAATCAGCCCCAGCATTTT. Together with reference TRBV2 and TRBJ1-5, the CDR3 gives the full variable domain: EPEVTQTPSHQVTQMGQEVILRCVPISNHLYFYWYRQILGQKVEFLVSFYNNEISEKSEIFDDQFSVERPDGSNFTLKIRSTKLEDSAMYFCASRDINQPQHFGDGTRLSIL.

The chain couples TRBV11-2 to TRBJ2-7; possible D gene TRBD2, 6 bases. This CDR3 region has 14 residues. Trimming left V 5 bases short and J 7 bases short, with 18 bases between. Looked up from germline, CDR1 is SGHAT and CDR2 is FQNNGV. In nucleotides, the CDR3 is TGTGCCAGCAGCCTGGGACTCGCTGGGGGAGAGCAGTACTTC. This gives the protein CASSLGLAGGEQYF. The entire variable domain, with the rest obtained from reference TRBV11-2 and TRBJ2-7, is as follows: EAGVAQSPRYKIIEKRQSVAFWCNPISGHATLYWYQQILGQGPKLLIQFQNNGVVDDSQLPKDRFSAERLKGVDSTLKIQPAKLEDSAVYLCASSLGLAGGEQYFGPGTRLTVT.

The rearrangement uses TRBV6-5 and TRBJ2-7, with TRBD2 matching over 9 bases. Germline V gene sequence: CDR1 MNHEY, CDR2 SVGAGI. Trimming took 5 bases from V and 4 from J; bases not matched to a gene: 0. There are 12 residues in the CDR3. In nucleotides, the CDR3 is TGTGCCAGCAGTAGCGGGAGGTACGAGCAGTACTTC. As protein: CASSSGRYEQYF.

The chain has TRBV12-3 or TRBV12-4 and TRBJ1-6; D gene uncertain. The V gene lost 0 bases and the J gene lost 9 bases, with 6 bases spanning the gap. The CDR3 length is 13 residues. The DNA for the CDR3 is TGTGCCAGCAGTTTAGCGCTAGGTTCACCCCTCCACTTT. The encoded protein is CASSLALGSPLHF.

The chain combines TRBV15 with TRBJ1-5; no firm D call. The CDR3 sequence is 14 residues long. V was cut by 1 base and J by 4 bases, with 8 bases left in between. The germline V gene encodes CDR1 LNHNV and CDR2 YYDKDF (reference sequence). The CDR3 sequence: CATSRGGVNQPQHF. CDR3 bases: TGTGCCACCAGCAGAGGAGGTGTGAATCAGCCCCAGCATTTT.

The chain couples TRBV3-1 (or the pseudogene TRBV3-2) to TRBJ2-1, with D possibly TRBD2 on 6 matching bases. Germline-derived CDR1 and CDR2 are LGHDT and YNNKEL (reference sequence). The length of the CDR3 is 14 residues. Trimming cost V 4 bases and J 10 bases, with 17 bases left between them. CDR3 nucleotides: TGTGCCAGCAGCCGGAGGGGCCGGGGCTTGGAGCAGTTCTTC. This translates into CASSRRGRGLEQFF.

This chain joins TRBV14 and TRBJ2-2; 8 bases are shared with TRBD1. The germline V gene has CDR1 SGHDN and CDR2 FVKESK. The length of the CDR3 is 15 residues. The V gene end was trimmed by 4 bases and the J gene end by 6 bases; junction bases not matched to a gene: 7. The CDR3 sequence is CASSPLDRDAGELFF. CDR3 nucleotides: TGTGCCAGCAGCCCATTGGACAGGGACGCCGGGGAGCTGTTTTTT.

Comment on this clone: Different DNA sequences within this sample yield the same CDR3. This chain links TRBV5-1 with TRBJ2-7; 9 bases fit TRBD1. Germline V lookup: CDR1 SGHRS, CDR2 YFSETQ. J lost 0 bases, V lost 4 bases, and 8 bases had no gene match. CDR3 size: 16 residues. CDR3 region: CASSLARQGGSYEQYF. The CDR3 DNA reads as TGCGCCAGCAGCCTAGCCCGACAGGGGGGCTCCTACGAGCAGTACTTC.

The chain has TRBV6-5 and TRBJ2-5; D might be TRBD2 (6 bases). V dropped 5 bases and J dropped 2 bases, with 12 bases sitting between them. The CDR3 is made up of 14 amino acids. The V gene's germline CDR1 is MNHEY and CDR2 SVGAGI. The CDR3 DNA reads TGTGCCAGCAGTCGGGGGTATAGTCAAGAGACCCAGTACTTC. Its translation is CASSRGYSQETQYF.

V usage is TRBV28 and J usage is TRBJ2-7, with 8 positions matching TRBD2. The CDR3 runs to 15 residues. After removal of 5 bases from V and 2 bases from J, the junction contained 8 bases not matched to a gene. Germline V gene data show CDR1 as MDHEN and CDR2 as SYDVKM. The CDR3 spells CASSTFGGRTYEQYF. The CDR3 DNA is TGTGCCAGCAGTACCTTCGGCGGGAGGACCTACGAGCAGTACTTC.

This clone was picked up a small number of times. This chain connects TRBV29-1 to TRBJ2-7; 8 positions agree with TRBD1. The V and J ends lost 7 bases and 5 bases, in that order; junction bases with no gene match: 7. CDR1 is SQVTM, CDR2 ANQGSEA, per germline. The CDR3 contains 12 residues. CDR3 sequence reads: CSATGDQDEQYF. The CDR3 DNA sequence: TGCAGCGCGACAGGGGATCAGGACGAGCAGTACTTC.

V usage is TRBV10-2 and J usage is TRBJ1-5; no definite D call. Trimming shortened V by 6 bases and J by 7 bases, and 16 bases separated the two germline ends. CDR3 length: 14 residues. Germline lookup yields CDR1 WSHSY and CDR2 SAAADI. The CDR3 spells CASSESFAIQPQHF. The CDR3 coding sequence is TGCGCCAGCAGCGAGAGTTTTGCGATCCAGCCCCAGCATTTT.

J is TRBJ2-7 and V is TRBV5-1; TRBD1 might be the D (6 bases). The CDR3 consists of 14 residues. Trimming took 2 bases from V and 5 from J, leaving 14 bases between them. In germline, CDR1 is SGHRS, CDR2 YFSETQ. The CDR3 DNA sequence: TGCGCCAGCAGCTTAGCTGGGACATCGAACGAGCAGTACTTC. Translation: CASSLAGTSNEQYF.

This chain joins TRBV2 and TRBJ2-1; 13 bases are shared with TRBD2. With 5 bases clipped from V and 6 bases from J, the junction kept 4 bases outside the gene matches. This CDR3 region has 15 residues. The V gene's germline CDR1 is SNHLY and CDR2 FYNNEI. As DNA, the CDR3 is TGTGCCAGCAGTCCAACTAGCGGGGGGGCCAATGAGCAGTTCTTC. Its protein product is CASSPTSGGANEQFF.

The rearrangement joins TRBV29-1 to TRBJ2-7; a weak D match, TRBD2 (5 bases). Per the germline V gene, CDR1 is SQVTM and CDR2 is ANQGSEA. This CDR3 has 13 amino acids. Trimming shortened V by 4 bases and J by 2 bases, and 12 bases separated the two germline ends. CDR3 sequence reads: CSVAASRPYEQYF. CDR3 nucleotides: TGCAGCGTTGCGGCTAGCAGGCCCTACGAGCAGTACTTC.

The genes are TRBV9 and TRBJ1-3; D is unclear. V shed 6 bases and J shed 2 bases, with 12 bases lying between them. There are 14 residues in the CDR3. CDR1 and CDR2 (germline): SGDLS, YYNGEE. The CDR3 nucleotides read TGTGCCAGCACCCGGGGAGGGCCTGGAAACACCATATATTTT. This gives the protein CASTRGGPGNTIYF.

This clone was counted only a few times. The chain joins TRBV2 to TRBJ1-4; D gene unclear. The germline V gene encodes CDR1 SNHLY and CDR2 FYNNEI. This CDR3 spans 13 amino acids. V shed 4 bases and J shed 1 base, with 4 bases lying between them. CDR3 in amino acids: CASSGQTNEKLFF. The CDR3 region has the DNA TGTGCCAGCAGTGGTCAAACTAATGAAAAACTGTTTTTT.

This chain uses TRBV15 with TRBJ2-4; the D gene is possibly TRBD2 (6 bases). The CDR3 totals 16 residues. CDR1 is LNHNV, CDR2 YYDKDF, per germline (reference sequence). V lost 0 bases and J lost 4, with 13 bases in between. CDR3 sequence (DNA): TGTGCCACCAGCAGAGATCGGGGGAGTGCAAAAAACATTCAGTACTTC. As protein: CATSRDRGSAKNIQYF. Supplemented by reference TRBV15 and TRBJ2-4, the full variable domain reads DAMVIQNPRYQVTQFGKPVTLSCSQTLNHNVMYWYQQKSSQAPKLLFHYYDKDFNNEADTPDNFQSRRPNTSFCFLDIRSPGLGDTAMYLCATSRDRGSAKNIQYFGAGTRLSVL.

The chain recombines TRBV28 with TRBJ2-7; 12 bases match TRBD2. The J segment lost 5 bases and the V segment lost 6 bases, leaving 5 bases of the junction unmatched. Looked up from germline, CDR1 is MDHEN and CDR2 is SYDVKM. The CDR3 spans 14 residues. CDR3 sequence (DNA): TGTGCCAGCAGCCCTAGCGGGAGGGCCCACGAGCAGTACTTC. It codes for CASSPSGRAHEQYF. The variable domain in full, with the rest retrieved from reference TRBV28 and TRBJ2-7, is DVKVTQSSRYLVKRTGEKVFLECVQDMDHENMFWYRQDPGLGLRLIYFSYDVKMKEKGDIPEGYSVSREKKERFSLILESASTNQTSMYLCASSPSGRAHEQYFGPGTRLTVT.

The V gene is TRBV3-1 (or the pseudogene TRBV3-2), the J gene TRBJ2-3, with 9 bases lining up with TRBD2. The CDR3 is 16 amino acids. Germline values: CDR1 LGHDT, CDR2 YNNKEL (reference sequence). V gave up 5 bases and J gave up 2 bases; unmatched junction bases: 8. Here the CDR3 DNA reads TGTGCCAGCAGCGAGCGGGGGGCCACCTTCACAGATACGCAGTATTTT. Translating it yields CASSERGATFTDTQYF.